These 2 T cell receptor beta chains originate from one sample sequenced in a study of brain T cells in children with intractable seizures. The table came from immunoSEQ multiplex PCR; TCRdb's copy has only in-frame clones and leaves some out. The sample yields 340,000 or so clones, over 90% seen once. Time point given: blood from clinic visit 5 months post-surgery; TSC patient then seizure free. Source: peripheral blood, taken roughly 5 months after surgery. Every receptor here comes from a boy in the first two years of life with tuberous sclerosis and intractable seizures.

The gene calls are TRBV29-1 and TRBJ1-2; D is uncertain. V lost 6 bases to trimming and J lost 6 bases, with 14 bases between them. CDR1 is SQVTM, CDR2 ANQGSEA, per germline. The CDR3 spans 12 residues. The DNA of the CDR3 is TGCAGCGTCCCCCAAGGACCCCATGGCTACACCTTC. It specifies CSVPQGPHGYTF.

The rearrangement joins TRBV13 to TRBJ1-6; TRBD1 matches at 7 bases. The CDR3 sequence is 16 residues long. From germline, CDR1 is PRHDT and CDR2 FYEKMQ (reference sequence). Germline trimming cut 4 bases from V and 5 bases from J; bases unmatched to any gene: 8. The DNA for the CDR3 is TGTGCCAGCAGCTACCGGACAGGACTAAATAATTCACCCCTCCACTTT. Translation gives CASSYRTGLNNSPLHF. The variable domain in full, completed from reference TRBV13 and TRBJ1-6, reads AAGVIQSPRHLIKEKRETATLKCYPIPRHDTVYWYQQGPGQDPQFLISFYEKMQSDKGSIPDRFSAQQFSDYHSELNMSSLELGDSALYFCASSYRTGLNNSPLHFGNGTRLTVT.